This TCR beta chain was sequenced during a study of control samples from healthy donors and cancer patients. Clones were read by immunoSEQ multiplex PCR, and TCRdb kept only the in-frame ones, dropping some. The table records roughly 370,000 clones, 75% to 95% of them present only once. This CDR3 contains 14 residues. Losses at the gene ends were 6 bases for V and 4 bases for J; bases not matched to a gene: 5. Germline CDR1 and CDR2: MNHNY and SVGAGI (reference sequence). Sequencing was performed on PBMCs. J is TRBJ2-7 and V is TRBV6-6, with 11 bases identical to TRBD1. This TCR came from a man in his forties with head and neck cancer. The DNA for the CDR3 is TGTGCCAGCAGAAGTGGACAGGGGGCTTACGAGCAGTACTTC. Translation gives CASRSGQGAYEQYF.